This record concerns one TCR beta chain sequence. This entry is derived from a study of blood T cell repertoires in COVID-19. Germline lookup yields CDR1 SGHRS and CDR2 YFSETQ. Trimming removed 4 bases at V and 1 base at J, with 12 bases between. The CDR3 has 15 amino acids. This table comes from immunoSEQ multiplex PCR, and its TCRdb copy is limited to in-frame clones, with some not included. Here the sample spans 70,000 or so clones, approximately 89% being singletons. The clonotype comes from a woman aged 55-70 years with acute or convalescent COVID-19. This chain joins TRBV5-1 and TRBJ2-1; a weak D match, TRBD2 (5 bases). Sequencing was done on a sample of peripheral blood. The CDR3 spells CASSGARGSYNEQFF. The CDR3 nucleotides read TGCGCCAGCAGCGGAGCCCGGGGTTCCTACAATGAGCAGTTCTTC.